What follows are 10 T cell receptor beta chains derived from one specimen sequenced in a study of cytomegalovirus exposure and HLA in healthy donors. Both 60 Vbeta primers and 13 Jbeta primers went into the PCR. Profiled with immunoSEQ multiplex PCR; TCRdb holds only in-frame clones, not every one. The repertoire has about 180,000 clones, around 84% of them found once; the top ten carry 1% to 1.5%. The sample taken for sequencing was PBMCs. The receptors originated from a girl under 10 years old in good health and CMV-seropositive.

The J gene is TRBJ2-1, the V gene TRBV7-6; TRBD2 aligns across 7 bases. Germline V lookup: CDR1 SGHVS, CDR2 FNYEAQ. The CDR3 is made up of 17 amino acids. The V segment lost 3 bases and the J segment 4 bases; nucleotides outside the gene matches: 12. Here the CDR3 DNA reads TGTGCCAGCAGCTTTAGGTCGGGGGAGGGCCTTTACAATGAGCAGTTCTTC. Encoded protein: CASSFRSGEGLYNEQFF.

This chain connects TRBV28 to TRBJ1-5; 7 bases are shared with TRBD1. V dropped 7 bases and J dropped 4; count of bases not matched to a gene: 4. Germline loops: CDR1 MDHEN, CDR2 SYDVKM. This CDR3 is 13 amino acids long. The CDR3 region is CASTRGMNQPQHF. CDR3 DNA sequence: TGTGCCAGCACCAGGGGGATGAATCAGCCCCAGCATTTT. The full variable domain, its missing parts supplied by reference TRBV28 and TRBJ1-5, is DVKVTQSSRYLVKRTGEKVFLECVQDMDHENMFWYRQDPGLGLRLIYFSYDVKMKEKGDIPEGYSVSREKKERFSLILESASTNQTSMYLCASTRGMNQPQHFGDGTRLSIL.

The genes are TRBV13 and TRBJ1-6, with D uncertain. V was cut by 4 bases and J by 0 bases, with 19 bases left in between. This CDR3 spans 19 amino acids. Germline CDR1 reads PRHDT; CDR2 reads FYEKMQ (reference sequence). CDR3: CASSSRYSPLSSYNSPLHF. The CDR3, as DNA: TGTGCCAGCAGCTCCCGATATAGTCCGCTTAGCTCCTATAATTCACCCCTCCACTTT.

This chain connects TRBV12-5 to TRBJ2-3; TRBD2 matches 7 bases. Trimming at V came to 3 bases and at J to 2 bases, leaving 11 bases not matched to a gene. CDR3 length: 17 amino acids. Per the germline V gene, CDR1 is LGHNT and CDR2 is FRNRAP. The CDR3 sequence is CASGLEKAGIVTDTQYF. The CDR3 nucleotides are TGTGCTAGTGGTTTAGAAAAAGCGGGAATCGTCACAGATACGCAGTATTTT.

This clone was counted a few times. The CDR3 region is CASSLAQGGLTEAFF. CDR3 DNA: TGTGCCAGCAGCTTAGCGCAGGGTGGCTTAACTGAAGCTTTCTTT. The V and J genes are TRBV7-9 and TRBJ1-1; D might be TRBD1 (5 bases). V dropped 0 bases and J dropped 5 bases, with 13 bases sitting between them. The CDR3 spans 15 residues. Germline V gene sequence: CDR1 SEHNR, CDR2 FQNEAQ (reference sequence).

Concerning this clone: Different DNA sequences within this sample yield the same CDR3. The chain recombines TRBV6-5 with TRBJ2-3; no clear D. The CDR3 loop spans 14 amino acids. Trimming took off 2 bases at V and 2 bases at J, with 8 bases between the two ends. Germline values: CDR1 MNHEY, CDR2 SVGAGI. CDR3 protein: CASSYRLPTDTQYF. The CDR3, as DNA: TGTGCCAGCAGTTACCGCCTACCCACAGATACGCAGTATTTT.

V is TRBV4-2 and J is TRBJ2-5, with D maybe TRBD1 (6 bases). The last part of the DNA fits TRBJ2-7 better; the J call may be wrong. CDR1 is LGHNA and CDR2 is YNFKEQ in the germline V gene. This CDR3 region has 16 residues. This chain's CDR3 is CASSQVSTGFSYEQYF. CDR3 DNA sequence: TGTGCCAGCAGCCAAGTCTCGACAGGATTCTCCTACGAGCAGTACTTC.

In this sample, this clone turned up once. The CDR3 protein is CASSLVFSTGGTSGANVLTF. Written as DNA, the CDR3 is TGTGCCAGCAGCTTAGTATTCAGTACAGGGGGCACCTCTGGGGCCAACGTCCTGACTTTC. V usage is TRBV11-3 and J usage is TRBJ2-6; 9 bases fit TRBD1. Trimming removed 1 base from V and 0 bases from J; junction bases left unmatched: 10. CDR3 length: 20 amino acids. CDR1 and CDR2 from the germline V gene are SGHNT and YENEEA.

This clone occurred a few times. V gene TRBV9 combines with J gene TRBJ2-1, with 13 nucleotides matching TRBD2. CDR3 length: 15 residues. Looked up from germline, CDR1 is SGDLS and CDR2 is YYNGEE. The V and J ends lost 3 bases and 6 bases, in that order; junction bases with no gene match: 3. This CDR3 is CASSALAGGGNEQFF. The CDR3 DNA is TGTGCCAGCAGCGCACTAGCGGGGGGGGGCAATGAGCAGTTCTTC. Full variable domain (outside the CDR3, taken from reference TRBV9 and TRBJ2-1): DSGVTQTPKHLITATGQRVTLRCSPRSGDLSVYWYQQSLDQGLQFLIQYYNGEERAKGNILERFSAQQFPDLHSELNLSSLELGDSALYFCASSALAGGGNEQFFGPGTRLTVL.

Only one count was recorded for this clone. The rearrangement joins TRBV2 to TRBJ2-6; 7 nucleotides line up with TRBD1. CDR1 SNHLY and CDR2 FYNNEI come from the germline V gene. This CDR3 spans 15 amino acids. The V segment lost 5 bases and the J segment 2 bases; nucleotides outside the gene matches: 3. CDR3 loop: CASSTTGTGANVLTF. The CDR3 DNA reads TGTGCCAGCAGTACGACAGGGACTGGGGCCAACGTCCTGACTTTC.